This is a list of T cell receptor beta chains from one sample in a study of T cells in Graves' hyperthyroidism and ophthalmopathy. TCRdb redid the calling of the multiplex PCR reads with MiXCR, one entry per CDR3 protein. The sample holds 530,000 or so distinct CDR3 sequences; about a sixth are singletons and the top ten take roughly 18%. Input material: blood. The origin of the receptors is a woman between 18 and 29 years old with Graves' ophthalmopathy. Each CDR3 is given with its conserved first and last residue. D genes are given only for firm matches. Clone size is given for some rows only: seen once, a few or many times, or a class if the clone is expanded.

TRBV7-8	many	-	TRBJ2-1	CASSQVSTNEQFF	TGTGCCAGCAGCCAAGTATCGACGAATGAGCAGTTCTTC
TRBV7-3	-	-	TRBJ1-2	CASSPTEASDYGYTF	TGTGCCAGCAGCCCCACGGAGGCGTCGGACTATGGCTACACCTTC
TRBV30	many	TRBD1	TRBJ1-4	CAWSERDRLFF	TGTGCCTGGAGTGAGAGGGACAGACTGTTTTTT
TRBV20-1	few	-	TRBJ1-5	CSAMQGPQPQHF	TGCAGTGCGATGCAGGGCCCTCAGCCCCAGCATTTT
TRBV3-1	many	-	TRBJ2-1	CASSRSLFEQFF	TGTGCCAGCAGCCGAAGCTTATTTGAGCAGTTCTTC
TRBV2	-	-	TRBJ2-1	CASSEAVSSYNEQFF	TGTGCCAGCAGTGAAGCGGTGAGCTCCTACAATGAGCAGTTCTTC
TRBV20-1	many	TRBD1	TRBJ1-1	CSAPGTGGTEAFF	TGCAGTGCTCCCGGGACAGGGGGCACTGAAGCTTTCTTT
TRBV6-9	once	TRBD1	TRBJ1-6	CASSYRGSGSPLHF	TGTGCCAGCAGTTACAGGGGGTCGGGTTCACCCCTCCACTTT
TRBV5-1	many	TRBD1	TRBJ1-4	CASSWDRGLPNEKLFF	TGCGCCAGCAGCTGGGACAGGGGGCTTCCTAATGAAAAACTGTTTTTT
TRBV7-8	few	-	TRBJ2-1	CASSLVLSSYNEQFF	TGTGCCAGCAGCTTAGTGCTCTCATCCTACAATGAGCAGTTCTTC
TRBV29-1	few	-	TRBJ1-3	CSVTVDSGNTIYF	TGCAGCGTTACAGTCGACTCTGGAAACACCATATATTTT
TRBV20-1	-	-	TRBJ2-7	CSGSVGTGSYKQCF	-
TRBV6-2/TRBV6-3	-	-	TRBJ2-3	CASSYSPSVGGADTQYF	TGTGCCAGCAGTTACTCTCCTAGCGTCGGAGGGGCAGATACGCAGTATTTT
TRBV4-1	many	TRBD1	TRBJ2-7	CASSQAIGTAVFEQYF	TGCGCCAGCAGCCAAGCCATAGGGACAGCCGTTTTCGAGCAGTACTTC
TRBV2	many	-	TRBJ2-3	CASRISRSTDTQYF	TGTGCCAGCAGGATCTCCCGTAGCACAGATACGCAGTATTTT
TRBV11-2	many	TRBD2	TRBJ2-7	CASRLARGGAGGLAPYEQYF	TGTGCCAGCAGGCTCGCTAGGGGAGGAGCGGGGGGTCTAGCCCCCTACGAGCAGTACTTC
TRBV12-3/TRBV12-4	many	-	TRBJ2-1	CASSLALGGLNEQFF	TGTGCCAGCAGTTTAGCGCTGGGGGGCCTTAATGAGCAGTTCTTC
TRBV7-9	-	TRBD2	TRBJ2-5	CASSLGPTSVGETQYF	TGTGCCAGCAGCTTAGGACCGACTAGCGTTGGAGAGACCCAGTACTTC
TRBV27	many	TRBD2	TRBJ2-1	CASTISGQREGYNEQFF	TGTGCCAGCACCATCTCAGGTCAGCGGGAGGGCTACAATGAGCAGTTCTTC
TRBV6-1	many	TRBD1	TRBJ2-2	CASSVQGADTGELFF	TGTGCCAGCAGTGTACAGGGGGCGGACACCGGGGAGCTGTTTTTT
TRBV7-9	-	-	TRBJ2-3	CASNRTGAGTDTQYF	TGTGCCAGCAACCGGACGGGGGCCGGCACAGATACGCAGTATTTT
TRBV6-1	many	-	TRBJ1-5	CASSVLGGSNQPQHF	TGTGCCAGCAGTGTGTTGGGGGGTAGTAATCAGCCCCAGCATTTT
TRBV5-1	few	-	TRBJ1-6	CASSLDTGIASPLHF	TGCGCCAGCAGCTTGGATACGGGGATAGCTTCACCCCTCCACTTT
TRBV4-1	-	-	TRBJ2-3	CASSQAAQLQDTQYF	TGCGCCAGCAGCCAAGCCGCACAGTTACAAGATACGCAGTATTTT
TRBV27	-	-	TRBJ2-1	CASSFSGGYEQSF	TGTGCCAGCAGTTTTTCTGGAGGTTATGAGCAGTCCTTC
TRBV30	many	-	TRBJ1-1	CAWSNPPEGRTEAFF	TGTGCCTGGAGTAACCCTCCCGAGGGACGGACTGAAGCTTTCTTT
TRBV3-1	-	-	TRBJ2-3	CASSSVNARDTQYF	TGTGCCAGCAGTTCTGTTAACGCTCGAGATACGCAGTATTTT
TRBV2	many	-	TRBJ1-5	CASSPDSFSNQPQHF	TGTGCCAGCAGTCCGGACAGTTTTAGCAATCAGCCCCAGCATTTT
TRBV28	many	TRBD1	TRBJ1-1	CASSLSGTGGGDTEAFF	TGTGCCAGCAGTCTCTCAGGGACAGGGGGCGGGGACACTGAAGCTTTCTTT
TRBV28	many	-	TRBJ1-2	CASSLSGGGYTF	TGTGCCAGCAGTTTATCGGGGGGGGGCTACACCTTC
TRBV28	-	-	TRBJ2-6	CASSTGWETAGANVLTF	TGTGCCAGCTCAACCGGCTGGGAAACAGCTGGGGCCAACGTCCTGACTTTC
TRBV7-9	-	-	TRBJ1-4	CASSTREGGIATNEKLFF	TGTGCCAGCAGCACCCGCGAGGGGGGCATAGCAACTAATGAAAAACTGTTTTTT
TRBV12-3/TRBV12-4	few	TRBD1	TRBJ1-2	CASSNTGEGYTF	TGTGCCAGCAGTAACACAGGGGAAGGCTACACCTTC
TRBV3-1	few	-	TRBJ1-5	CASSLRNNQPQHF	TGTGCCAGCAGTTTAAGGAACAATCAGCCCCAGCATTTT
TRBV27	many	TRBD2	TRBJ2-1	CASSLYGTSGIDEQFF	TGTGCCAGCAGTTTATATGGGACTAGCGGGATAGATGAGCAGTTCTTC
TRBV6-1	many	-	TRBJ1-1	CASSLSPGFGTEAFF	TGTGCCAGCAGTTTGAGTCCAGGGTTCGGCACTGAAGCTTTCTTT
TRBV9	many	TRBD1	TRBJ1-2	CASSVGSATGANYGYTF	TGTGCCAGCAGCGTTGGTAGCGCGACAGGGGCTAACTATGGCTACACCTTC
TRBV5-5	-	-	TRBJ2-7	CASSFYDSSYEQYF	TGTGCCAGCAGCTTCTACGACAGCTCCTACGAGCAGTACTTC
TRBV4-2	few	-	TRBJ1-5	CASSQAPRGNQPQHF	TGTGCCAGCAGCCAAGCCCCCAGGGGCAATCAGCCCCAGCATTTT
TRBV6-1	few	-	TRBJ2-3	CASSEWGSGGDTDTQYF	TGTGCCAGCAGTGAATGGGGCTCCGGGGGAGACACAGATACGCAGTATTTT
TRBV4-1	few	-	TRBJ1-1	CASSQAYGVGTNTEAFF	TGCGCCAGCAGCCAAGCCTACGGGGTGGGCACGAACACTGAAGCTTTCTTT
TRBV5-6	many	TRBD1	TRBJ2-1	CASSSWTGQNEQFF	TGTGCCAGCAGCTCCTGGACAGGTCAGAATGAGCAGTTCTTC